One and the same sample provided the 3 T cell receptor beta chains below, sequenced in a study. TCRdb re-called the RT-PCR reads with MiXCR, one entry per CDR3 protein. The sample has approximately 6,000 distinct CDR3 sequences; roughly 92% are singletons. The sequencing input was memory CD4+ T cells from blood. The receptor set was obtained from a female donor in good health, serving as a healthy control.

Worth noting for this clonotype: For a library built for alpha chains, this beta chain is a stray read; little rests on its size. The chain uses TRBV27 and TRBJ1-1, with TRBD1 matching over 9 bases. The germline CDR1 and CDR2 sequences are MNHEY and SMNVEV (reference sequence). The CDR3 is made up of 16 amino acids. The V segment lost 2 bases and the J segment 2 bases; nucleotides outside the gene matches: 6. The CDR3 bases are TGTGCCAGCAGTTTAAGGGGACAGGGCGTCAACACTGAAGCTTTCTTT. Its translation: CASSLRGQGVNTEAFF.

Note on this clonotype: As an off-target read in a library built for alpha chains, this beta chain has a frequency of little significance. This chain uses TRBV4-1 with TRBJ2-3; D might be TRBD1 or TRBD2, each matching 5 bases. Trimming cost V 2 bases and J 0 bases, with 15 bases left between them. The CDR3 length is 17 residues. CDR1 is MGHRA and CDR2 is YSYEKL in the germline V gene. The DNA for the CDR3 is TGCGCCAGCAGCCAAAAAGGGGAGACTTCTAGCACAGATACGCAGTATTTT. It is translated as CASSQKGETSSTDTQYF.

In the case of this clonotype: In a library made to pick up alpha chains, this beta chain is a stray read with a size that means little. V is TRBV11-2 and J is TRBJ2-1, with D perhaps assigned TRBD1 or TRBD2 (5 bases each). Germline V gene data show CDR1 as SGHAT and CDR2 as FQNNGV. V was pared by 0 bases and J by 11 bases, with 14 bases between. The CDR3 loop spans 14 amino acids. CDR3 sequence reads: CASSLEAAWGKQFF. DNA of the CDR3: TGTGCCAGCAGCTTAGAGGCCGCTTGGGGGAAGCAGTTCTTC.